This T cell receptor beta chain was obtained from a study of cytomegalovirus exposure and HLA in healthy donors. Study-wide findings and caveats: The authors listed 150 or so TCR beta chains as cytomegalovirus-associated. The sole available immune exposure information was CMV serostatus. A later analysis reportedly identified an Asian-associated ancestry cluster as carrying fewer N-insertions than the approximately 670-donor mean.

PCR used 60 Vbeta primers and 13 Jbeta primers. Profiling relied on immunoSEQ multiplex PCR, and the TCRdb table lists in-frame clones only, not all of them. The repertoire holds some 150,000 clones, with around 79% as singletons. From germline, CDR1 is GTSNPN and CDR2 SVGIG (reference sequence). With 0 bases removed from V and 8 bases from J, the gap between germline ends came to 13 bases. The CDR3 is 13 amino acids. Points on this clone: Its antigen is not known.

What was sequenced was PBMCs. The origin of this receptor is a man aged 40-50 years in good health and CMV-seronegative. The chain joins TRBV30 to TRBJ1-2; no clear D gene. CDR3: CAWSVLRGEGYTF. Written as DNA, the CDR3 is TGTGCCTGGAGTGTACTGCGGGGAGAGGGCTACACCTTC.